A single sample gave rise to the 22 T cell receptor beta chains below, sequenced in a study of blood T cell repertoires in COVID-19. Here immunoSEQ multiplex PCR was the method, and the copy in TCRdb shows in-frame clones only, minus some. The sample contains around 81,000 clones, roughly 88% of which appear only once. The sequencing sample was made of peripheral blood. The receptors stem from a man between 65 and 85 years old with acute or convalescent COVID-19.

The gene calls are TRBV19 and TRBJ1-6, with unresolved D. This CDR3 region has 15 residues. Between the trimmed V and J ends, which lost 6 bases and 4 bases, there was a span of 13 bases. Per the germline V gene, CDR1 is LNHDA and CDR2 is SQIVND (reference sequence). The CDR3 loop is CASRDEGAYNSPLHF. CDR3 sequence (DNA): TGTGCCAGTAGAGATGAAGGAGCTTATAATTCACCCCTCCACTTT.

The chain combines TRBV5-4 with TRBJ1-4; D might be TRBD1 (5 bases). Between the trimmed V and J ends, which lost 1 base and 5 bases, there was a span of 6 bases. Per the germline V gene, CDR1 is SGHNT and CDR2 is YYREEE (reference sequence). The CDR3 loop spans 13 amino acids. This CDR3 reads CASSLPGNEKLFF. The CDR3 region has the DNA TGTGCCAGCAGCTTGCCAGGGAATGAAAAACTGTTTTTT. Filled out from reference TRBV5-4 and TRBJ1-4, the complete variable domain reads ETGVTQSPTHLIKTRGQQVTLRCSSQSGHNTVSWYQQALGQGPQFIFQYYREEENGRGNFPPRFSGLQFPNYSSELNVNALELDDSALYLCASSLPGNEKLFFGSGTQLSVL.

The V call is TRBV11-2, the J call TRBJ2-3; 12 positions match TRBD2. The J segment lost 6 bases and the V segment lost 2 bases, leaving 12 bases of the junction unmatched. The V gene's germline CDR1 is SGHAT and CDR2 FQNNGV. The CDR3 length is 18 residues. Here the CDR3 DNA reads TGTGCCAGCAGCTTAACGGACCGACTAGCGGGAGCTTCCGATACGCAGTATTTT. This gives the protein CASSLTDRLAGASDTQYF.

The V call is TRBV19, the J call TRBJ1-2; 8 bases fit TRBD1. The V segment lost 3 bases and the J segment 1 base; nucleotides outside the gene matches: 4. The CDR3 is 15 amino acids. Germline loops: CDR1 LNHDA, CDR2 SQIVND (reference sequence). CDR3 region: CASSMGQEHNYGYTF. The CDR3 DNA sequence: TGTGCCAGTAGTATGGGACAGGAACATAACTATGGCTACACCTTC.

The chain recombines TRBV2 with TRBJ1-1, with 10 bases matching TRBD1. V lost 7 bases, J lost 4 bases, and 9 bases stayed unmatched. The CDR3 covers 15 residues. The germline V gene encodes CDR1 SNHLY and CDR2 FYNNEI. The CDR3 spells CASTQTGGAGTEAFF. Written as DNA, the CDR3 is TGTGCCAGCACCCAGACAGGGGGCGCCGGCACTGAAGCTTTCTTT.

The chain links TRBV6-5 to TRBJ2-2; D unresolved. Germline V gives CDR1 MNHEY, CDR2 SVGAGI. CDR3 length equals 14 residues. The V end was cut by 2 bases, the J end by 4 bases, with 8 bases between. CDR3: CASSYVPRTGELFF. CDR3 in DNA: TGTGCCAGCAGTTACGTCCCGCGCACCGGGGAGCTGTTTTTT.

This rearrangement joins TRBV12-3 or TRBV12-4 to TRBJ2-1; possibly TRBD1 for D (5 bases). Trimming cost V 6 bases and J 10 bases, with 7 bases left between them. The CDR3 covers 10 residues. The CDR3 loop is CASSAGEQFF. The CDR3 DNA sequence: TGTGCCAGCAGCGCAGGGGAGCAGTTCTTC.

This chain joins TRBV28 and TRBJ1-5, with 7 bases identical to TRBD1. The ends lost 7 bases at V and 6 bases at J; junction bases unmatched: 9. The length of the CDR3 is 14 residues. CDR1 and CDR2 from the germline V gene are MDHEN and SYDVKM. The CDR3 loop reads CASKDRLRGQPQHF. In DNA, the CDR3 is TGTGCCAGCAAGGACAGGCTAAGAGGTCAGCCCCAGCATTTT. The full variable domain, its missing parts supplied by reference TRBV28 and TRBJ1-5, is DVKVTQSSRYLVKRTGEKVFLECVQDMDHENMFWYRQDPGLGLRLIYFSYDVKMKEKGDIPEGYSVSREKKERFSLILESASTNQTSMYLCASKDRLRGQPQHFGDGTRLSIL.

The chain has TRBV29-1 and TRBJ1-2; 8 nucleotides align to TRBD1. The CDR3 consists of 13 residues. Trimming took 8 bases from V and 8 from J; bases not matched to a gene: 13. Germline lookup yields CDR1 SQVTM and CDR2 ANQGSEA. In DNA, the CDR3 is TGCAGCTCAAGACAGGGGCAACGTGGCGGCTACACCTTC. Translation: CSSRQGQRGGYTF.

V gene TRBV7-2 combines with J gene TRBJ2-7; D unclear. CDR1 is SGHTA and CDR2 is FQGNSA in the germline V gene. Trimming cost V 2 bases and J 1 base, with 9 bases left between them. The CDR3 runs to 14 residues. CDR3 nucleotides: TGTGCCAGCAGCTTAAAAGCGAGATCCTACGAGCAGTACTTC. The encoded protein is CASSLKARSYEQYF. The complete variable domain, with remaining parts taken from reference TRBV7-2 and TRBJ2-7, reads GAGVSQSPSNKVTEKGKDVELRCDPISGHTALYWYRQSLGQGLEFLIYFQGNSAPDKSGLPSDRFSAERTGGSVSTLTIQRTQQEDSAVYLCASSLKARSYEQYFGPGTRLTVT.

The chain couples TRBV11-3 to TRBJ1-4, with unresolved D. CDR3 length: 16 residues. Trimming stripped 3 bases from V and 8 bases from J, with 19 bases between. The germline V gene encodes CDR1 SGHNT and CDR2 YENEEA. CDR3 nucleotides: TGTGCCAGCAGCTTGGGAGGAAGGACCTTCCTGGAAAAACTGTTTTTT. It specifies CASSLGGRTFLEKLFF.

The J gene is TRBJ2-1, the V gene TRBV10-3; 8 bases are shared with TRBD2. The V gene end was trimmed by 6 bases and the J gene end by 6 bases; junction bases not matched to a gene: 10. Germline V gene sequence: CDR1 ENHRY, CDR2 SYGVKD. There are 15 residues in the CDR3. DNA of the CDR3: TGTGCCATCAGCAGTGGAGCGGGAGTTTCCAATGAGCAGTTCTTC. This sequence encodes CAISSGAGVSNEQFF.

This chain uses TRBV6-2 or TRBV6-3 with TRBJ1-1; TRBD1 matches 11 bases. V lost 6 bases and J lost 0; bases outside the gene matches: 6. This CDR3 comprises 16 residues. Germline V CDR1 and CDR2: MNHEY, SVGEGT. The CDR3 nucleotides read TGTGCCAGCAGCGTAGGGACAGGGGGTTTGAACACTGAAGCTTTCTTT. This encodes CASSVGTGGLNTEAFF.

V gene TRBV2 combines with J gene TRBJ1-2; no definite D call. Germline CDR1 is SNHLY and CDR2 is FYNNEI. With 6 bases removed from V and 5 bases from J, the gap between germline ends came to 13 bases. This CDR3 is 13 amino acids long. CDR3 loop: CASRAGETYGYTF. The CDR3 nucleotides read TGTGCCAGCAGAGCGGGAGAGACATATGGCTACACCTTC. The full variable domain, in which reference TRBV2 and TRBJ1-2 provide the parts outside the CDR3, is EPEVTQTPSHQVTQMGQEVILRCVPISNHLYFYWYRQILGQKVEFLVSFYNNEISEKSEIFDDQFSVERPDGSNFTLKIRSTKLEDSAMYFCASRAGETYGYTFGSGTRLTVV.

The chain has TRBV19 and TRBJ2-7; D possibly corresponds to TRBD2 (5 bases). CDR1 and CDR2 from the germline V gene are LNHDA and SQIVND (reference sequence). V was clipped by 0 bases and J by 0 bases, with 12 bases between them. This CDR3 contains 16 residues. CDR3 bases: TGTGCCAGTAGTATAGATGGACTGGCGAGCTCCTACGAGCAGTACTTC. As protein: CASSIDGLASSYEQYF.

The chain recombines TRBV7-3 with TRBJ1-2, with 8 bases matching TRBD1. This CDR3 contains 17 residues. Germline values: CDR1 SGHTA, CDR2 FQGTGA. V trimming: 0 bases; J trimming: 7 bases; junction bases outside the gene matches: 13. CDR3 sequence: CASSLTGPGQGGSGYTF. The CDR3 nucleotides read TGTGCCAGCAGCTTAACGGGCCCAGGACAGGGCGGGTCTGGCTACACCTTC.

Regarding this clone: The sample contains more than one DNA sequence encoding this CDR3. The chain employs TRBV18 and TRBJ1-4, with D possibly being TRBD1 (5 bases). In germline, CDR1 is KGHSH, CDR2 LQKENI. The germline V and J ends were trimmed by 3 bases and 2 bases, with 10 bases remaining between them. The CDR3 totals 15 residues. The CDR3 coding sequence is TGTGCCAGCTCACCGACCGGGGGTACTAATGAAAAACTGTTTTTT. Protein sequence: CASSPTGGTNEKLFF.

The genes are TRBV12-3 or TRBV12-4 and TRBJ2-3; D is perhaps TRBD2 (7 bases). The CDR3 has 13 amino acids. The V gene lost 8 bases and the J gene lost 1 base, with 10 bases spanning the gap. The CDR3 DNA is TGTGCCAGCGGGGGGGCCGGCACAGATACGCAGTATTTT. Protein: CASGGAGTDTQYF.

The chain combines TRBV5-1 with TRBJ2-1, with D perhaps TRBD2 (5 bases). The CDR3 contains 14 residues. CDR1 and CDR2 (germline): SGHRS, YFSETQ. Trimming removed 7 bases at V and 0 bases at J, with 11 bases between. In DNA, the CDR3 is TGCGCCAGCCGGGATGGAAGCTCCTACAATGAGCAGTTCTTC. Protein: CASRDGSSYNEQFF.

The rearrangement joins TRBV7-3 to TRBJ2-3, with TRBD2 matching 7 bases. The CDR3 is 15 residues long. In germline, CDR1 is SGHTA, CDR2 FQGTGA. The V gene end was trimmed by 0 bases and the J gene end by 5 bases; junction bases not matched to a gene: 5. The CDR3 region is CASSLTGGNGDTQYF. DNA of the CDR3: TGTGCCAGCAGCTTAACGGGGGGGAATGGAGATACGCAGTATTTT.

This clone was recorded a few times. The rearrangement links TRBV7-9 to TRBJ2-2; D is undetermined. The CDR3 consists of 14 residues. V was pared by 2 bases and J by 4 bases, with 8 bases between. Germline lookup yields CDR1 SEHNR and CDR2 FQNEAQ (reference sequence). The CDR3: CASSLPQSTGELFF. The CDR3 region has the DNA TGTGCCAGCAGCTTACCCCAATCCACCGGGGAGCTGTTTTTT.

The CDR3 DNA follows: TGTGCCAGCAGTCCTAGGGCCCTGGGGGGGACCTACGAGCAGTACTTC. The encoded protein is CASSPRALGGTYEQYF. The rearrangement joins TRBV27 to TRBJ2-7; TRBD2 agrees at 7 bases. Per the germline V gene, CDR1 is MNHEY and CDR2 is SMNVEV (reference sequence). There are 16 residues in the CDR3. V was clipped by 5 bases and J by 2 bases; unmatched bases: 12.